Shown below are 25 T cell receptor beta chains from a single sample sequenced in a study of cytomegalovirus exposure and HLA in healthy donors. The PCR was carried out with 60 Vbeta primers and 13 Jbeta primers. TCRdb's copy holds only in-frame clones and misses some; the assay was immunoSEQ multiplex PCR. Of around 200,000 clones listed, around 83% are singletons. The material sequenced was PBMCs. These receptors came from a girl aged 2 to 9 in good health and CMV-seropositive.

The CDR3 DNA is TGTGCCAGCAGTGTGAGCCCCCAGCATTTT. This encodes CASSVSPQHF. The chain joins TRBV6-1 to TRBJ1-5; D gene ambiguous. V lost 4 bases, J lost 10 bases, and 5 bases lay in between. Germline V gene sequence: CDR1 MNHNS, CDR2 SASEGT. CDR3 size: 10 residues.

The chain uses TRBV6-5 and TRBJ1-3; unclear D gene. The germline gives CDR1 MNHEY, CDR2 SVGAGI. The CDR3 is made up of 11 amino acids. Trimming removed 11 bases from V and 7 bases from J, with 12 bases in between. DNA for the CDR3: TGTGCCTCCAAGTTCCGGAACACCATATATTTT. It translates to CASKFRNTIYF.

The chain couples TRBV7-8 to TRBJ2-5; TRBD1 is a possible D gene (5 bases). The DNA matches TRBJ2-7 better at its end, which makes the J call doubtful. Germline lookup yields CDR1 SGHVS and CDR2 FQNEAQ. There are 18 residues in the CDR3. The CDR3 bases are TGTGCCAGCAGCTTAGTAAGGGGCGACTCTCTCCTATTCTACGAGCAGTACTTC. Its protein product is CASSLVRGDSLLFYEQYF.

Here the CDR3 reads CASSLTPGTGIMNEQFF. The CDR3 region has the DNA TGCGCCAGCAGCTTAACACCCGGGACAGGGATTATGAATGAGCAGTTCTTC. The rearrangement joins TRBV5-1 to TRBJ2-1; 9 bases match TRBD1. After removal of 2 bases from V and 7 bases from J, the junction contained 13 bases not matched to a gene. CDR3 length equals 17 residues. Germline loops: CDR1 SGHRS, CDR2 YFSETQ.

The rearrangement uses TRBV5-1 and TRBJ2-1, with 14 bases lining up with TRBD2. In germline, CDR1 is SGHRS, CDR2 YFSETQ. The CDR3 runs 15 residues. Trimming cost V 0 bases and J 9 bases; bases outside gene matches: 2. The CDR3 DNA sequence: TGCGCCAGCAGCTTGGGACTAGCGGGGGGGAGTGAGCAGTTCTTC. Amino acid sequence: CASSLGLAGGSEQFF. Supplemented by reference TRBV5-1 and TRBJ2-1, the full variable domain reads KAGVTQTPRYLIKTRGQQVTLSCSPISGHRSVSWYQQTPGQGLQFLFEYFSETQRNKGNFPGRFSGRQFSNSRSEMNVSTLELGDSALYLCASSLGLAGGSEQFFGPGTRLTVL.

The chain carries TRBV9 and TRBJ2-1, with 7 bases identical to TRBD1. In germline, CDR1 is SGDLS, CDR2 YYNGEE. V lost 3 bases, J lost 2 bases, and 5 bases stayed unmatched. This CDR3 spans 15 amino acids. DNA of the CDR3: TGTGCCAGCAGCGCAAGGACAGGAGCCTACAATGAGCAGTTCTTC. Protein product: CASSARTGAYNEQFF.

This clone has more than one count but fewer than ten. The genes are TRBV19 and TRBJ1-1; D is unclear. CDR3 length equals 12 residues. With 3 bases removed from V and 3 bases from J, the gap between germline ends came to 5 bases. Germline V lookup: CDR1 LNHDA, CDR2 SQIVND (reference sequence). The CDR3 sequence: CASSILDTEAFF. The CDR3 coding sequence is TGTGCCAGTAGTATCTTAGACACTGAAGCTTTCTTT.

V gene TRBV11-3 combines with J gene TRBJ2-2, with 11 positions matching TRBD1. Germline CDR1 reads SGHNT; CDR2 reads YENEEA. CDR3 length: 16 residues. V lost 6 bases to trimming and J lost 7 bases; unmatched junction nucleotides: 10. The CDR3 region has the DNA TGTGCCAGCAGTTCTACCGGGACAGGGGGTGGCGGGGAGCTGTTTTTT. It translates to CASSSTGTGGGGELFF.

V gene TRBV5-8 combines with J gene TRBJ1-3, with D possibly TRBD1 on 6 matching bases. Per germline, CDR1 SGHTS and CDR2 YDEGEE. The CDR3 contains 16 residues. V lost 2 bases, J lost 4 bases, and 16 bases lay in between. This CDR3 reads CASSFYPTGLGNTIYF. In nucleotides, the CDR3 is TGTGCCAGCAGCTTTTACCCAACAGGGCTCGGAAACACCATATATTTT. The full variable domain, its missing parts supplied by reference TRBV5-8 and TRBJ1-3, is EAGVTQSPTHLIKTRGQQATLRCSPISGHTSVYWYQQALGLGLQFLLWYDEGEERNRGNFPPRFSGRQFPNYSSELNVNALELEDSALYLCASSFYPTGLGNTIYFGEGSWLTVV.

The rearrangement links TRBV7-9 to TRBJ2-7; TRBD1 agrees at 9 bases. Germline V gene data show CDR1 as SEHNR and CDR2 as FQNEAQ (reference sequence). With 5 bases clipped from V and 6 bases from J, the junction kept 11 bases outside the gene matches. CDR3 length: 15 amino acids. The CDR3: CASSPEGTGISEQYF. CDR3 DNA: TGTGCCAGCAGCCCGGAGGGGACAGGGATCAGCGAGCAGTACTTC.

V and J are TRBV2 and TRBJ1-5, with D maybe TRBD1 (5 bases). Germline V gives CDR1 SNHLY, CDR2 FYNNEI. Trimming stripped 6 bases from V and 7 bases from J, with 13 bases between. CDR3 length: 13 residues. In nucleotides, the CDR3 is TGTGCCAGCAGGGGGACTTTCTCCCAGCCCCAGCATTTT. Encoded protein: CASRGTFSQPQHF.

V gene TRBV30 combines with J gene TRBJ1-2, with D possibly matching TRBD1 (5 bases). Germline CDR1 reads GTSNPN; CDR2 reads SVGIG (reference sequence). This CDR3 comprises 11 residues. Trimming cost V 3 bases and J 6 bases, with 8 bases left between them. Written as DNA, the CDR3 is TGTGCCTGGAGGGGGCCTGATGGCTACACCTTC. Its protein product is CAWRGPDGYTF.

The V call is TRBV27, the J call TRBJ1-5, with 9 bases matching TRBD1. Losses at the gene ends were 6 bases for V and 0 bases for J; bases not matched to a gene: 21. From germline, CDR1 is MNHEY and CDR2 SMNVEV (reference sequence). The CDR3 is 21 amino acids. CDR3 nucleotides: TGTGCCAGCAGCCCGACAGGGGGTTTTTCCATCCCCAGATATAGCAATCAGCCCCAGCATTTT. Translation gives CASSPTGGFSIPRYSNQPQHF.

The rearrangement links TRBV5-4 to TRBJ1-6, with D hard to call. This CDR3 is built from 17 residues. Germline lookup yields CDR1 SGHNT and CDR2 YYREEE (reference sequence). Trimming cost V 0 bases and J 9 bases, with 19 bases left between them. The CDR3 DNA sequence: TGTGCCAGCAGCTTGGCTTTGGGCAGCATTTTATCTTCACCCCTCCACTTT. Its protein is CASSLALGSILSSPLHF.

CDR3 region: CASSLVAGEGGGEQFF. The CDR3 bases are TGTGCCAGCAGCTTGGTTGCGGGAGAGGGGGGGGGTGAGCAGTTCTTC. The J gene is TRBJ2-1, the V gene TRBV5-4; tentatively, D is TRBD2 (7 bases). V lost 0 bases and J lost 9, with 19 bases in between. The germline gives CDR1 SGHNT, CDR2 YYREEE (reference sequence). The CDR3 contains 16 residues.

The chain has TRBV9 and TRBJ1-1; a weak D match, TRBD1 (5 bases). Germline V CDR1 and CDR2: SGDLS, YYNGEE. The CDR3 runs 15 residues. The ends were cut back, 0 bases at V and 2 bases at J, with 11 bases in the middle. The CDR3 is CASSVGLGGNTEAFF. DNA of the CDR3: TGTGCCAGCAGCGTAGGGCTCGGGGGAAACACTGAAGCTTTCTTT. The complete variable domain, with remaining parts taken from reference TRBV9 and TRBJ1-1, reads DSGVTQTPKHLITATGQRVTLRCSPRSGDLSVYWYQQSLDQGLQFLIQYYNGEERAKGNILERFSAQQFPDLHSELNLSSLELGDSALYFCASSVGLGGNTEAFFGQGTRLTVV.

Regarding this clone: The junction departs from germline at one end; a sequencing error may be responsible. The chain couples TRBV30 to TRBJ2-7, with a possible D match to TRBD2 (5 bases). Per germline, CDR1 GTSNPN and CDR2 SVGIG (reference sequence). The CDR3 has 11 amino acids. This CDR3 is CAWREGYEQHF. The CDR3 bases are TGTGCCTGGAGAGAGGGTTACGAGCAGCACTTC.

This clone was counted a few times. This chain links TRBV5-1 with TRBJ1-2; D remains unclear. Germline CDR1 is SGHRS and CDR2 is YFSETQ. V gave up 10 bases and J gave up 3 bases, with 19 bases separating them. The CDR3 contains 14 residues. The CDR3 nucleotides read TGCGCCTCCCAACCGCCCGGGTCTTACTATGGCTACACCTTC. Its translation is CASQPPGSYYGYTF.

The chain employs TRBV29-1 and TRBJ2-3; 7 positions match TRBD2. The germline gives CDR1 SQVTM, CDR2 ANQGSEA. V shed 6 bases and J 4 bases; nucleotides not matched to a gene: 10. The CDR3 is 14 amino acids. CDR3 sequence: CSVPPTGRSDTQYF. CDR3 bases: TGCAGCGTACCCCCCACCGGGAGGTCAGATACGCAGTATTTT.

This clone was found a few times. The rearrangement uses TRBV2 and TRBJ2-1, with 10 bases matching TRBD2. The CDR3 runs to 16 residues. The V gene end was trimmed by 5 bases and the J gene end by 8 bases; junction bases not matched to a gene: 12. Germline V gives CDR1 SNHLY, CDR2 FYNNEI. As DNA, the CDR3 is TGTGCCAGCAGTCGGGGACGACTAGCGGGTCTGGATGAGCAGTTCTTC. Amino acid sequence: CASSRGRLAGLDEQFF.

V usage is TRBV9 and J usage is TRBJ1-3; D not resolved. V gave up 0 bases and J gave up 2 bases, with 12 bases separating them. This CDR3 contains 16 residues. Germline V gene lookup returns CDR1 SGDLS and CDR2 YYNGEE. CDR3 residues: CASSVEEGSPGNTIYF. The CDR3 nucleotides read TGTGCCAGCAGCGTAGAGGAGGGATCGCCTGGAAACACCATATATTTT. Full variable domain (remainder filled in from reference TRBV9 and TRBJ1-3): DSGVTQTPKHLITATGQRVTLRCSPRSGDLSVYWYQQSLDQGLQFLIQYYNGEERAKGNILERFSAQQFPDLHSELNLSSLELGDSALYFCASSVEEGSPGNTIYFGEGSWLTVV.

CDR3 region: CASGVSAGFTDTQYF. DNA of the CDR3: TGTGCCAGCGGGGTCTCAGCGGGGTTCACAGATACGCAGTATTTT. The chain employs TRBV28 and TRBJ2-3; 7 positions agree with TRBD2. Losses at the gene ends were 8 bases for V and 2 bases for J; bases not matched to a gene: 10. This CDR3 comprises 15 residues. Germline CDR1 is MDHEN and CDR2 is SYDVKM.

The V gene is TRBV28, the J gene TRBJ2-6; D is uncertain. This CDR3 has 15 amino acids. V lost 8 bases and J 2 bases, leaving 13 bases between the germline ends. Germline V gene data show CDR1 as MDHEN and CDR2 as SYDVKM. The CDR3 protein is CASHEAVPGANVLTF. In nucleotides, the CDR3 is TGTGCCAGCCATGAGGCCGTCCCTGGGGCCAACGTCCTGACTTTC.

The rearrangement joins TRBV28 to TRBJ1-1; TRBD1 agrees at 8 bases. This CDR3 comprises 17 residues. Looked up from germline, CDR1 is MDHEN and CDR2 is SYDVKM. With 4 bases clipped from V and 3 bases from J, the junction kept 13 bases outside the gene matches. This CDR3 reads CASSYSLLNRGDTEAFF. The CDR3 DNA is TGTGCCAGCAGTTACTCATTACTGAACAGGGGGGACACTGAAGCTTTCTTT.

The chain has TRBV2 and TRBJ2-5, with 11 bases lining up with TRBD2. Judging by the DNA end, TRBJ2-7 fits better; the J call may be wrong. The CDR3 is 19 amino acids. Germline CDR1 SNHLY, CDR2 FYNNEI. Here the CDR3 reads CASSDTGLAGREGGYEQYF. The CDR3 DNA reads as TGTGCCAGCAGTGATACTGGACTAGCGGGCCGAGAGGGGGGCTACGAGCAGTACTTC.